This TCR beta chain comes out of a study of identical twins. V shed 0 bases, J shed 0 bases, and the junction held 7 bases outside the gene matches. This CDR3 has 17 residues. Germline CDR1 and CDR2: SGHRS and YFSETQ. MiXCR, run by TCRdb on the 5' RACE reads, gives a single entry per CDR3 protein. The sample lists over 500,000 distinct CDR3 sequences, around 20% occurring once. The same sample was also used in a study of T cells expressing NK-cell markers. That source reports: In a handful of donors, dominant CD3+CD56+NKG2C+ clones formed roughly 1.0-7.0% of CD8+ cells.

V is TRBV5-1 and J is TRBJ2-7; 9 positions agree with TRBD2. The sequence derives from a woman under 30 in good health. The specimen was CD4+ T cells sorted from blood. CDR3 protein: CASSLANLAGNSYEQYF. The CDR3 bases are TGCGCCAGCAGCTTGGCCAACCTAGCGGGGAACTCCTACGAGCAGTACTTC.